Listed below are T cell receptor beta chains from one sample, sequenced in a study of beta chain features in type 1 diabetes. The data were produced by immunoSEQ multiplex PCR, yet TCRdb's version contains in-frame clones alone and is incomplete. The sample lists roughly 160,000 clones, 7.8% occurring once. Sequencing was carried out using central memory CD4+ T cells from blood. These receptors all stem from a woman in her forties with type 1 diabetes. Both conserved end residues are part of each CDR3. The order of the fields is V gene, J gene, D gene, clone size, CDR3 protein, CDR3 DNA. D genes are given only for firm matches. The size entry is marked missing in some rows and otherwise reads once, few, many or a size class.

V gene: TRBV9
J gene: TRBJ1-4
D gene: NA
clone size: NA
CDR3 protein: CASSVGDTATNEKLFF
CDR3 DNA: TGTGCCAGCAGCGTAGGAGACACTGCAACTAATGAAAAACTGTTTTTT

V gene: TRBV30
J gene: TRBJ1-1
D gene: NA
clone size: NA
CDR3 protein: CAWRAGLAEAFF
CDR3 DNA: TGTGCCTGGAGAGCAGGGTTGGCTGAAGCTTTCTTT

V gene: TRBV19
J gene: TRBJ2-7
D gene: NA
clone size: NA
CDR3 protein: CASSTHLGSSYEQYF
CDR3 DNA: TGTGCCAGTAGTACCCACTTGGGCAGCTCCTACGAGCAGTACTTC

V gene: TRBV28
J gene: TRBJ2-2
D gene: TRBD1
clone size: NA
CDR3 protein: CASSTITGGRGELFF
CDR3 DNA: TGTGCCAGCAGTACCATTACAGGGGGCCGCGGGGAGCTGTTTTTT

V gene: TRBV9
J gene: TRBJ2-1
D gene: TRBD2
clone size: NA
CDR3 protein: CASSPRGAGGSYNEQFF
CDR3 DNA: TGTGCCAGCAGCCCCCGGGGGGCGGGGGGCTCCTACAATGAGCAGTTCTTC

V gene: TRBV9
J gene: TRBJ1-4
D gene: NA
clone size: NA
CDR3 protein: CASSRTGSGEEKLFF
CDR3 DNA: TGTGCCAGCAGCCGAACAGGGTCGGGTGAAGAAAAACTGTTTTTT

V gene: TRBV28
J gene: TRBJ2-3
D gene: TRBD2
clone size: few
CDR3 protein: CASSLTGGSTDTQYF
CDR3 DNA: TGTGCCAGCAGTTTAACGGGGGGAAGCACAGATACGCAGTATTTT

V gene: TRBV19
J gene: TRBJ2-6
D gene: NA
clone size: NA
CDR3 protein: CATSPGSGANVLTF
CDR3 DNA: TGTGCCACCTCGCCGGGCTCTGGGGCCAACGTCCTGACTTTC

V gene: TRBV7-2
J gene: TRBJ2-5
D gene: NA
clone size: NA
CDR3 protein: CASSARGSAETQYF
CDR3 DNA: TGTGCCAGCAGCGCCCGGGGTTCGGCGGAGACCCAGTACTTC

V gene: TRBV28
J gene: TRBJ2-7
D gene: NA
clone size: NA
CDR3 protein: CASRSVAEQYF
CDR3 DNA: TGTGCCAGCAGGTCAGTAGCCGAGCAGTACTTC

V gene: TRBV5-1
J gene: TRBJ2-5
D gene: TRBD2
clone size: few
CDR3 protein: CASSQGPAGAQETQYF
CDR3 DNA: TGCGCCAGCAGCCAGGGCCCAGCGGGGGCCCAAGAGACCCAGTACTTC

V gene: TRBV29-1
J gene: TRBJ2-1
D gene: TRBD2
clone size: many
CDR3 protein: CSVLLAGLNEQFF
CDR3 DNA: TGCAGCGTTCTACTAGCGGGCCTCAATGAGCAGTTCTTC